The 28 T cell receptor beta chains presented below share a single source sample, sequenced in a study of T-cell memory formation after mild COVID-19. TCRdb re-called the 5' RACE reads with MiXCR, one entry per CDR3 protein. This table holds approximately 190,000 distinct CDR3 sequences, roughly 18% found once. The specimen sequenced was PBMCs or a T cell subset sorted from them (not recorded which). The receptors stem from an adult woman who had mild COVID-19 (a few samples of this study predate the infection). Cell type and time point are not known.

This clonotype has more than one count but fewer than ten. J is TRBJ1-5 and V is TRBV30; D is ambiguous. Looked up from germline, CDR1 is GTSNPN and CDR2 is SVGIG (reference sequence). Trimming pared 0 bases from V and 3 bases from J, leaving 9 bases between. The CDR3 runs 14 residues. The CDR3 DNA is TGTGCCTGGAGTGTACGGCTGATCAATCAGCCCCAGCATTTT. It specifies CAWSVRLINQPQHF.

This clonotype was counted between two and nine times. The chain employs TRBV7-9 and TRBJ2-5; 10 bases line up with TRBD1. CDR1 is SEHNR, CDR2 FQNEAQ, per germline (reference sequence). The V segment lost 4 bases and the J segment 6 bases; nucleotides outside the gene matches: 5. There are 14 residues in the CDR3. CDR3 region: CASSSWTGGKTQYF. The CDR3 coding sequence is TGTGCCAGCAGCTCGTGGACAGGGGGGAAGACCCAGTACTTC.

The sample holds a few counts of this clonotype. The rearrangement links TRBV5-1 to TRBJ2-6; a weak D match, TRBD1 (6 bases). The CDR3 sequence is 16 residues long. V gave up 4 bases and J gave up 3 bases, with 14 bases separating them. CDR1 and CDR2 from the germline V gene are SGHRS and YFSETQ. The CDR3 spells CASSLKGGSGANVLTF. CDR3 bases: TGCGCCAGCAGCCTTAAAGGGGGAAGTGGGGCCAACGTCCTGACTTTC. The full variable domain, completed using reference TRBV5-1 and TRBJ2-6, is KAGVTQTPRYLIKTRGQQVTLSCSPISGHRSVSWYQQTPGQGLQFLFEYFSETQRNKGNFPGRFSGRQFSNSRSEMNVSTLELGDSALYLCASSLKGGSGANVLTFGAGSRLTVL.

This chain links TRBV3-1 with TRBJ2-6; 9 positions agree with TRBD2. In germline, CDR1 is LGHDT, CDR2 YNNKEL (reference sequence). J gave up 2 bases and V 1 base, and 6 bases lay outside the gene matches. This CDR3 is 18 amino acids long. The CDR3, as DNA: TGTGCCAGCAGCCAAGTTGCGGGAGGGACACCTGGGGCCAACGTCCTGACTTTC. Residues: CASSQVAGGTPGANVLTF.

CDR3: CASSLALALGQETQYF. The DNA of the CDR3 is TGTGCCAGCAGCTTGGCACTAGCACTCGGTCAAGAGACCCAGTACTTC. This chain uses TRBV5-6 with TRBJ2-5, with TRBD2 as a possible D gene (6 bases). The germline V gene has CDR1 SGHDT and CDR2 YYEEEE. V gave up 0 bases and J gave up 2 bases, with 14 bases separating them. CDR3 length equals 16 residues. The full variable domain, completed using reference TRBV5-6 and TRBJ2-5, is DAGVTQSPTHLIKTRGQQVTLRCSPKSGHDTVSWYQQALGQGPQFIFQYYEEEERQRGNFPDRFSGHQFPNYSSELNVNALLLGDSALYLCASSLALALGQETQYFGPGTRLLVL.

This clonotype was seen repeatedly, ten times or more. The chain joins TRBV14 to TRBJ2-1; D is possibly TRBD2 (5 bases). CDR1 and CDR2 (germline): SGHDN, FVKESK. Trimming took off 2 bases at V and 3 bases at J, with 11 bases between the two ends. CDR3 length: 15 amino acids. In DNA, the CDR3 is TGTGCCAGCAGCCAACGAGGGTCCAGCTACAATGAGCAGTTCTTC. This sequence encodes CASSQRGSSYNEQFF.

The chain has TRBV6-4 and TRBJ2-6; D not certain. V was pared by 8 bases and J by 0 bases, with 5 bases between. Looked up from germline, CDR1 is MRHNA and CDR2 is SNTAGT. The CDR3 loop spans 13 amino acids. CDR3 in amino acids: CASSSSGANVLTF. As DNA, the CDR3 is TGTGCCAGCTCCTCCTCTGGGGCCAACGTCCTGACTTTC.

This clonotype was counted between two and nine times. This chain connects TRBV7-9 to TRBJ2-3; no reliable D call. Trimming pared 3 bases from V and 1 base from J, leaving 11 bases between. CDR3 length: 15 amino acids. The germline gives CDR1 SEHNR, CDR2 FQNEAQ (reference sequence). This CDR3 reads CASSFGTQGTDTQYF. The DNA of the CDR3 is TGTGCCAGCAGCTTCGGAACCCAGGGCACAGATACGCAGTATTTT.

The V and J genes are TRBV7-9 and TRBJ2-7; D ambiguous. Trimming took off 3 bases at V and 5 bases at J, with 5 bases between the two ends. Looked up from germline, CDR1 is SEHNR and CDR2 is FQNEAQ (reference sequence). This CDR3 spans 11 amino acids. The CDR3 here is CASSLYNEQYF. The DNA for the CDR3 is TGTGCCAGCAGCTTGTATAACGAGCAGTACTTC.

The J gene is TRBJ2-7, the V gene TRBV5-1; D is possibly TRBD1 (6 bases). Germline loops: CDR1 SGHRS, CDR2 YFSETQ. Trimming took 5 bases from V and 2 from J, leaving 20 bases between them. The CDR3 consists of 16 residues. CDR3 protein: CASRPATGLETYEQYF. In DNA, the CDR3 is TGCGCCAGCAGACCAGCTACAGGGTTGGAAACCTACGAGCAGTACTTC.

This clonotype was detected a few times. The chain carries TRBV12-3 or TRBV12-4 and TRBJ1-3; no firm D call. This CDR3 comprises 12 residues. V was pared by 7 bases and J by 4 bases, with 8 bases between. The CDR3 here is CASTFGGNTIYF. Written as DNA, the CDR3 is TGTGCCAGCACCTTTGGGGGAAACACCATATATTTT.

This clonotype was observed a few times. The chain joins TRBV11-2 to TRBJ2-2; TRBD2 might be the D (5 bases). V lost 0 bases, J lost 6 bases, and 11 bases lay in between. This CDR3 is built from 15 residues. CDR1 and CDR2 (germline): SGHAT, FQNNGV. The CDR3 loop reads CASSLDRRTSGELFF. The DNA of the CDR3 is TGTGCCAGCAGCTTAGATCGGCGGACTTCCGGGGAGCTGTTTTTT. Full variable domain (outside the CDR3, taken from reference TRBV11-2 and TRBJ2-2): EAGVAQSPRYKIIEKRQSVAFWCNPISGHATLYWYQQILGQGPKLLIQFQNNGVVDDSQLPKDRFSAERLKGVDSTLKIQPAKLEDSAVYLCASSLDRRTSGELFFGEGSRLTVL.

The chain links TRBV24-1 to TRBJ1-1; no clear D gene. Between the trimmed V and J ends, which lost 1 base and 1 base, there was a span of 3 bases. Germline V gene data show CDR1 as KGHDR and CDR2 as SFDVKD. CDR3 length equals 13 residues. CDR3 loop: CATSDFWNTEAFF. In nucleotides, the CDR3 is TGTGCCACCAGTGATTTCTGGAACACTGAAGCTTTCTTT.

The chain carries TRBV3-1 and TRBJ1-1, with 8 nucleotides matching TRBD1. There are 16 residues in the CDR3. Unmatched junction bases numbered 6, after V lost 3 bases and J lost 0 bases. Germline CDR1 reads LGHDT; CDR2 reads YNNKEL (reference sequence). CDR3 loop: CASSHGTGQVNTEAFF. The CDR3 coding sequence is TGTGCCAGCAGCCACGGGACAGGACAGGTGAACACTGAAGCTTTCTTT. Looking up the rest from reference TRBV3-1 and TRBJ1-1 gives the full variable domain: DTAVSQTPKYLVTQMGNDKSIKCEQNLGHDTMYWYKQDSKKFLKIMFSYNNKELIINETVPNRFSPKSPDKAHLNLHINSLELGDSAVYFCASSHGTGQVNTEAFFGQGTRLTVV.

This clonotype was seen more than once but under ten times. The J gene is TRBJ2-1, the V gene TRBV5-1, with a tentative D call TRBD1 (5 bases). The V end was cut by 4 bases, the J end by 5 bases, with 19 bases between. The CDR3 totals 16 residues. Germline loops: CDR1 SGHRS, CDR2 YFSETQ. This chain's CDR3 is CASSPGLSLGDNEQFF. CDR3 DNA sequence: TGCGCCAGCAGCCCTGGATTGTCCTTAGGGGACAATGAGCAGTTCTTC.

The sample holds a few counts of this clonotype. This chain connects TRBV5-1 to TRBJ2-1; either TRBD1 or TRBD2 may supply D (5 bases each). CDR1 is SGHRS and CDR2 is YFSETQ in the germline V gene. V was clipped by 4 bases and J by 6 bases, with 20 bases between them. CDR3 length equals 16 residues. CDR3 sequence reads: CASSRSYSRGTNEQFF. CDR3 coding DNA: TGCGCCAGCAGCCGTTCCTATTCGAGGGGTACCAATGAGCAGTTCTTC.

Written as DNA, the CDR3 is TGCAGTGCTAGAAGCGGGACAGGGGTTGATGGAAACACCATATATTTT. Translating gives CSARSGTGVDGNTIYF. This chain links TRBV20-1 with TRBJ1-3, with 10 positions matching TRBD1. With V trimmed by 2 bases and J by 3 bases, 7 bases remained unmatched. Germline V gives CDR1 DFQATT, CDR2 SNEGSKA (reference sequence). The CDR3 runs to 16 residues.

The chain joins TRBV20-1 to TRBJ2-7; D perhaps matches TRBD2 (5 bases). Germline lookup yields CDR1 DFQATT and CDR2 SNEGSKA (reference sequence). The ends were cut back, 0 bases at V and 3 bases at J, with 15 bases in the middle. This CDR3 is 15 amino acids long. CDR3 loop: CSARDHGPAGYEQYF. In DNA form, the CDR3 reads TGCAGTGCTAGAGATCATGGGCCCGCGGGCTACGAGCAGTACTTC.

The rearrangement joins TRBV7-2 to TRBJ2-7; 11 nucleotides match TRBD1. This CDR3 is 15 amino acids long. V shed 3 bases, J shed 2 bases, and the junction held 3 bases outside the gene matches. Germline V gene data show CDR1 as SGHTA and CDR2 as FQGNSA. The DNA for the CDR3 is TGTGCCAGCAGCTTTCGGACAGGGGGCGCCTACGAGCAGTACTTC. It codes for CASSFRTGGAYEQYF.

V usage is TRBV10-3 and J usage is TRBJ2-1; D is uncertain. The V gene lost 2 bases and the J gene lost 4 bases, with 9 bases spanning the gap. CDR3 length: 14 amino acids. CDR1 ENHRY and CDR2 SYGVKD come from the germline V gene. CDR3 residues: CAISEASPYNEQFF. As DNA, the CDR3 is TGTGCCATCAGTGAGGCGTCGCCTTACAATGAGCAGTTCTTC.

The V and J genes are TRBV29-1 and TRBJ2-7; TRBD1 agrees at 8 bases. The V and J ends lost 5 bases and 2 bases, in that order; junction bases with no gene match: 11. This CDR3 has 15 residues. Germline CDR1 reads SQVTM; CDR2 reads ANQGSEA. The DNA of the CDR3 is TGCAGCGTTCTACCCGGACAGGGAGAGACCTACGAGCAGTACTTC. Protein: CSVLPGQGETYEQYF.

The V and J genes are TRBV12-5 and TRBJ1-1; D perhaps matches TRBD1 (6 bases). V shed 5 bases and J shed 7 bases, with 14 bases lying between them. The CDR3 length is 13 residues. From germline, CDR1 is LGHNT and CDR2 FRNRAP. The CDR3 spells CASGIEQGFEAFF. The CDR3 coding sequence is TGTGCTAGTGGTATCGAACAGGGATTTGAAGCTTTCTTT.

CDR3 coding DNA: TGCGCCAGCAGCCCCGTAGCGGGGGAAGAGACCCAGTACTTC. Protein product: CASSPVAGEETQYF. This rearrangement joins TRBV5-1 to TRBJ2-5; 9 bases are a match to TRBD2. With 4 bases clipped from V and 3 bases from J, the junction kept 4 bases outside the gene matches. The V gene's germline CDR1 is SGHRS and CDR2 YFSETQ. The CDR3 runs 14 residues.

J is TRBJ2-2 and V is TRBV4-1; 10 bases align to TRBD2. CDR1 MGHRA and CDR2 YSYEKL come from the germline V gene. The CDR3 is 16 amino acids. Trimming at V came to 3 bases and at J to 6 bases, leaving 7 bases not matched to a gene. The CDR3 coding sequence is TGCGCCAGCAGCCAGGACCCGGGACTAGCGTCCGGGGAGCTGTTTTTT. Translated: CASSQDPGLASGELFF.

Only a few counts were recorded for this clonotype. The genes are TRBV5-6 and TRBJ1-5, with D perhaps TRBD1 (5 bases). CDR3 length: 15 amino acids. Trimming removed 4 bases at V and 4 bases at J, with 15 bases between. Germline lookup yields CDR1 SGHDT and CDR2 YYEEEE. The CDR3 spells CASSLSGTANQPQHF. Here the CDR3 DNA reads TGTGCCAGCAGCCTGTCGGGGACGGCGAATCAGCCCCAGCATTTT.

This clonotype turned up a few times. The CDR3 nucleotides read TGTGCCAGCAGCACCCGGGGACTAGCGGGAGTCGAGCAGTACTTC. Its protein product is CASSTRGLAGVEQYF. V usage is TRBV6-2 or TRBV6-3 and J usage is TRBJ2-7, with 14 bases fitting TRBD2. V lost 6 bases and J lost 6; bases outside the gene matches: 7. CDR1 is MNHEY, CDR2 SVGEGT, per germline. The CDR3 is made up of 15 amino acids.

This chain links TRBV3-1 with TRBJ2-3; D unclear. Germline CDR1 reads LGHDT; CDR2 reads YNNKEL (reference sequence). The CDR3 is 15 residues long. Between the trimmed V and J ends, which lost 0 bases and 0 bases, there was a span of 7 bases. The CDR3 nucleotides read TGTGCCAGCAGCCAAGACGGTGCTAGCACAGATACGCAGTATTTT. Protein product: CASSQDGASTDTQYF.

This clonotype has a handful of counts. The V and J genes are TRBV3-1 and TRBJ1-1; D ambiguous. Trimming left V 2 bases short and J 0 bases short, with 4 bases between. Germline-derived CDR1 and CDR2 are LGHDT and YNNKEL (reference sequence). The CDR3 sequence is 13 residues long. The CDR3 spells CASSQFLNTEAFF. CDR3 sequence (DNA): TGTGCCAGCAGCCAATTTTTGAACACTGAAGCTTTCTTT.